The 8 T cell receptor beta chains below all came from one sample that was sequenced in a study of response to subunit inactivated influenza vaccine. From the RT-PCR reads, TCRdb called clonotypes with MiXCR, one entry per CDR3 protein. This table holds hundreds of thousands of distinct CDR3 sequences, 6.5% to 8% found once. The starting material was PBMCs from blood, obtained about 24 months after vaccination. The receptor source for this set is a man aged 50 to 75 who received an inactivated influenza vaccine.

This clonotype was seen many times. The chain recombines TRBV12-3 or TRBV12-4 with TRBJ2-1, with 9 bases identical to TRBD1. J was trimmed by 5 bases and V by 4 bases; bases with no gene match: 9. This CDR3 contains 16 residues. The CDR3 nucleotides read TGTGCCAGCAGTTCGCTACCGGGACAGGGCAACAATGAGCAGTTCTTC. This translates into CASSSLPGQGNNEQFF.

This clonotype was counted a few times. The V gene is TRBV29-1, the J gene TRBJ2-1; 9 bases fit TRBD2. The CDR3 loop spans 14 amino acids. Germline trimming cut 6 bases from V and 3 bases from J; bases unmatched to any gene: 6. Germline lookup yields CDR1 SQVTM and CDR2 ANQGSEA. In nucleotides, the CDR3 is TGCAGCGTCGTAGCGGGAGCGTTCTACAATGAGCAGTTCTTC. Translating gives CSVVAGAFYNEQFF.

The J gene is TRBJ2-3, the V gene TRBV5-1; no clear D gene. This CDR3 comprises 14 residues. The V end lost 4 bases, the J end lost 2 bases, and 11 bases lay between the germline ends. Germline loops: CDR1 SGHRS, CDR2 YFSETQ. This chain's CDR3 is CASSRFGPTDTQYF. CDR3 sequence (DNA): TGCGCCAGCAGCCGGTTTGGCCCCACAGATACGCAGTATTTT.

This clonotype has ten or more counts. The chain combines TRBV12-3 or TRBV12-4 with TRBJ2-3; 9 nucleotides line up with TRBD2. Trimming removed 3 bases from V and 1 base from J; junction bases left unmatched: 2. The CDR3 is 15 amino acids. The CDR3 region has the DNA TGTGCCAGCAGTTTGGCTAGCGGGGGCACAGATACGCAGTATTTT. Translating gives CASSLASGGTDTQYF.

In its sample, this clonotype was seen a few times. This rearrangement joins TRBV6-1 to TRBJ2-5; 13 bases are a match to TRBD2. Per the germline V gene, CDR1 is MNHNS and CDR2 is SASEGT. The CDR3 is made up of 16 amino acids. Trimming took 6 bases from V and 6 from J; bases not matched to a gene: 10. CDR3: CASRSLLAGGPKTQYF. In DNA form, the CDR3 reads TGTGCCAGCAGGAGTTTACTAGCGGGGGGGCCGAAGACCCAGTACTTC.

This clonotype was found many times. The chain is built from TRBV5-8 and TRBJ2-1; D gene ambiguous. Germline V CDR1 and CDR2: SGHTS, YDEGEE. The CDR3 sequence is 15 residues long. With 0 bases removed from V and 0 bases from J, the gap between germline ends came to 7 bases. The CDR3 spells CASSLGLSSYNEQFF. In DNA, the CDR3 is TGTGCCAGCAGCTTGGGGTTGAGCTCCTACAATGAGCAGTTCTTC.

This clonotype was detected many times. The CDR3 is CASSPKVRWTGGYTF. The DNA of the CDR3 is TGTGCCAGCAGTCCTAAGGTCCGATGGACCGGTGGCTACACCTTC. The chain uses TRBV12-3 or TRBV12-4 and TRBJ1-2; unclear D gene. Trimming left V 5 bases short and J 7 bases short, with 20 bases between. The length of the CDR3 is 15 residues.

This clonotype was observed a few times. The chain uses TRBV20-1 and TRBJ2-3, with 7 bases that match TRBD1. CDR3 length equals 15 residues. Per germline, CDR1 DFQATT and CDR2 SNEGSKA (reference sequence). With 3 bases clipped from V and 5 bases from J, the junction kept 11 bases outside the gene matches. Here the CDR3 reads CSASLTGERRDTQYF. The CDR3 nucleotides read TGCAGTGCTAGTCTTACAGGGGAACGTAGAGATACGCAGTATTTT.